This is a list of T cell receptor beta chains from one sample in a study of T cells in Graves' hyperthyroidism and ophthalmopathy. Each CDR3 protein is one row after TCRdb ran MiXCR on the multiplex PCR reads. The data show 500,000 or so distinct CDR3 sequences, with 15% to 20% seen just once and 25% to 30% held by the top ten. Sequencing used blood. These receptors were taken from a woman in her twenties or thirties with Graves' ophthalmopathy. Both conserved end residues are part of each CDR3. D genes are given only for firm matches. Expanded clones are given a class, and other clones once, few, many or no size at all.

.	TRBV28	TRBJ2-7	.	CASSRTWIGEQYF	TGTGCCAGCAGCCGCACTTGGATCGGAGAGCAGTACTTC
.	TRBV28	TRBJ2-1	many	CASSLGLASNEQFF	TGTGCCAGCAGTTTAGGGCTAGCTTCCAATGAGCAGTTCTTC
TRBD2	TRBV11-2	TRBJ2-2	many	CASSLELAGVRSTGELFF	TGTGCCAGCAGCTTAGAGCTAGCGGGAGTGCGTAGCACCGGGGAGCTGTTTTTT
TRBD2	TRBV28	TRBJ2-5	many	CASSLGTSGGGETQYF	TGTGCCAGCAGTTTGGGGACTAGCGGGGGGGGGGAGACCCAGTACTTC
.	TRBV7-2	TRBJ2-1	many	CASRRAGQGVHEQFF	TGTGCCAGCAGGCGGGCGGGGCAGGGAGTCCATGAGCAGTTCTTC
.	TRBV4-3	TRBJ1-2	few	CASSQVRFLANYGYTF	TGCGCCAGCAGCCAAGTGAGGTTCTTAGCTAACTATGGCTACACCTTC
.	TRBV5-1	TRBJ2-3	many	CASSLDGGTSTDTQYF	TGCGCCAGCAGCTTGGATGGAGGGACAAGCACAGATACGCAGTATTTT
TRBD2	TRBV7-2	TRBJ2-7	many	CASSLTSGGNYEQYF	TGTGCCAGCAGCCTAACGAGCGGGGGGAACTACGAGCAGTACTTC
.	TRBV20-1	TRBJ1-6	few	CSAKGPRSPLHF	TGCAGTGCTAAAGGTCCGCGCTCACCCCTCCACTTT
TRBD1	TRBV28	TRBJ2-3	few	CASSTGRGTQYF	TGTGCCAGCTCGACAGGGCGAGGGACGCAGTATTTT
.	TRBV12-3/TRBV12-4	TRBJ1-3	many	CASSPTPQAGNTIYF	TGTGCCAGCAGTCCCACCCCGCAGGCCGGAAACACCATATATTTT
.	TRBV5-5	TRBJ1-1	many	CASSLPGEAFF	TGTGCCAGCAGCTTACCAGGTGAAGCTTTCTTT
.	TRBV19	TRBJ1-1	.	CASSIRRANTEAFF	TGTGCCAGTAGTATCAGACGGGCGAACACTGAAGCTTTCTTT
.	TRBV4-3	TRBJ1-2	few	CASSQDRFPGTLLTNYGYTF	TGCGCCAGCAGCCAAGATCGGTTTCCCGGGACACTTCTCACTAACTATGGCTACACCTTC
TRBD2	TRBV20-1	TRBJ2-1	many	CSAARTSHNEQFF	TGCAGTGCCGCACGGACTAGTCACAATGAGCAGTTCTTC
.	TRBV20-1	TRBJ2-3	few	CATMSGDTQYF	TGCGCAACTATGTCGGGAGATACGCAGTATTTT
.	TRBV24-1	TRBJ2-1	few	CATSDSSYNEQFF	TGTGCCACCAGTGATTCCTCATACAATGAGCAGTTCTTC
.	TRBV7-9	TRBJ2-3	.	CASSFGPLEDTQYF	TGTGCCAGCAGCTTCGGGCCGTTGGAGGATACGCAGTATTTT
TRBD2	TRBV7-2	TRBJ2-3	many	CASSLGSGADTQYF	TGTGCCAGCAGCTTAGGGAGCGGGGCAGATACGCAGTATTTT
TRBD1	TRBV6-5	TRBJ1-4	many	CASSYATGGSEKLFF	TGTGCCAGCAGTTACGCGACAGGGGGAAGTGAAAAACTGTTTTTT
.	TRBV27	TRBJ1-4	few	CASSHDRSNEKLFF	TGTGCCAGCAGTCACGACAGGTCTAATGAAAAACTGTTTTTT
.	TRBV13	TRBJ1-4	.	CASSSRGEEKLFF	TGTGCCAGCAGCTCCCGAGGGGAAGAAAAACTGTTTTTT
.	TRBV28	TRBJ2-7	.	CASSTGSYEQYF	TGTGCCAGCAGTACAGGTTCCTACGAGCAGTACTTC
.	TRBV7-2	TRBJ1-1	many	CASSPRGGRNTEAFF	TGTGCCAGCAGCCCCCGAGGCGGACGGAACACTGAAGCTTTCTTT
.	TRBV7-3	TRBJ1-1	many	CASSLKRLGNTEAFF	TGTGCCAGCAGCTTAAAGCGGCTTGGGAACACTGAAGCTTTCTTT
.	TRBV9	TRBJ2-7	.	CASSPLGRVADEQYF	TGTGCCAGCAGCCCCCTTGGAAGGGTTGCTGACGAGCAGTACTTC
TRBD2	TRBV4-3	TRBJ2-3	many	CASSTLTSGTKDTQYF	TGCGCCAGCAGCACCCTGACTAGCGGGACCAAGGATACGCAGTATTTT
.	TRBV12-3/TRBV12-4	TRBJ2-1	.	CASSLGNGDNEQFF	TGTGCCAGCAGTTTGGGGAACGGAGACAATGAGCAGTTCTTC
.	TRBV5-8	TRBJ1-4	.	CASSLRGMGKGLFF	TGTGCCAGCAGCCTTCGGGGCATGGGGAAAGGACTGTTTTTT
.	TRBV6-5	TRBJ2-1	.	CASSYEQGPYNEQFF	TGTGCCAGCAGTTATGAACAGGGACCCTACAATGAGCAGTTCTTC
.	TRBV5-5	TRBJ1-2	many	CASSPGFGYGYTF	TGTGCCAGCAGCCCAGGGTTTGGCTATGGCTACACCTTC
.	TRBV11-2	TRBJ2-7	many	CASSSSLGTLEQYF	TGTGCCAGCAGCTCTTCTCTCGGGACATTGGAGCAGTACTTC
TRBD1	TRBV3-1	TRBJ1-3	many	CASSKYRGSGNTIYF	TGTGCCAGCAGCAAATACAGGGGGAGTGGAAACACCATATATTTT
.	TRBV6-1	TRBJ1-1	many	CASSRGSAEAFF	TGTGCCAGCAGTAGGGGTTCCGCTGAAGCTTTCTTT
.	TRBV7-2	TRBJ2-3	.	CASSPSTGTDTQYF	TGTGCCAGCAGCCCGTCGACAGGCACAGATACGCAGTATTTT
.	TRBV29-1	TRBJ1-3	few	CSVFDRGNTIYF	TGCAGCGTCTTCGACAGGGGAAACACCATATATTTT
.	TRBV25-1	TRBJ1-3	.	CASSARHLSGNTIYF	TGTGCCAGCAGTGCCCGACACCTTTCTGGAAACACCATATATTTT
.	TRBV4-1	TRBJ1-1	.	CASSQVLSVQGRGDTEAFF	TGCGCCAGCAGCCAAGTTCTTTCCGTGCAGGGAAGAGGAGACACTGAAGCTTTCTTT
TRBD2	TRBV7-2	TRBJ2-1	many	CASSPRAPGLATGNEQFF	TGTGCCAGCAGCCCCAGGGCGCCAGGACTAGCTACTGGGAATGAGCAGTTCTTC
.	TRBV30	TRBJ1-2	few	CAWDKGRGYTF	TGTGCCTGGGACAAGGGACGAGGCTACACCTTC
TRBD2	TRBV18	TRBJ2-7	.	CASSSLPGLAGGRYEQYF	TGTGCCAGCTCATCTCTTCCGGGACTAGCGGGAGGGAGATACGAGCAGTACTTC
TRBD1	TRBV28	TRBJ2-7	.	CASSLWGQGFTYEQYF	TGTGCCAGCAGTTTATGGGGACAGGGGTTTACCTACGAGCAGTACTTC
TRBD2	TRBV11-2	TRBJ2-7	many	CASSLMVSAGEQYF	TGTGCCAGCAGCTTAATGGTATCAGCGGGGGAGCAGTACTTC
TRBD1	TRBV28	TRBJ1-5	.	CASESSGTEVYQPQHF	TGTGCCAGCGAAAGTTCCGGGACAGAGGTATATCAGCCCCAGCATTTT
.	TRBV5-6	TRBJ1-1	many	CASSGGEHLYTEAFF	TGTGCCAGCAGCGGGGGGGAACACCTTTACACTGAAGCTTTCTTT
.	TRBV28	TRBJ2-4	many	CASSWRLLAKNIQYF	TGTGCCAGCAGTTGGAGGCTTCTAGCCAAAAACATTCAGTACTTC
.	TRBV7-2	TRBJ1-2	many	CASSLDGGGTNYGYTF	TGTGCCAGCAGCTTAGACGGGGGGGGCACTAACTATGGCTACACCTTC
.	TRBV20-1	TRBJ2-1	few	CSARRGNSYNEQFF	TGCAGTGCTCGACGGGGAAACTCCTACAATGAGCAGTTCTTC
TRBD1	TRBV27	TRBJ2-2	few	CASSPAGTGNGELFF	TGTGCCAGCAGTCCAGCCGGGACAGGCAACGGGGAGCTGTTTTTT